Following are 27 T cell receptor beta chains from one sample sequenced in a study of blood T cell repertoires in COVID-19. Data came from immunoSEQ multiplex PCR; TCRdb stores just in-frame clones and leaves some out. The sample comprises roughly 17,000 clones, around 80% of which are singletons, and 6.5% to 9% rests with the top ten. The sequenced material came from peripheral blood. These receptors were obtained from a man aged 55 to 70 with acute or convalescent COVID-19.

This rearrangement joins TRBV5-1 to TRBJ2-7; 7 nucleotides line up with TRBD2. The CDR3 runs to 16 residues. Trimming removed 4 bases from V and 0 bases from J; junction bases left unmatched: 10. The V gene's germline CDR1 is SGHRS and CDR2 YFSETQ. The CDR3 sequence: CASSINPSGSSYEQYF. Here the CDR3 DNA reads TGCGCCAGCAGCATTAATCCTAGCGGTAGCTCCTACGAGCAGTACTTC.

The chain carries TRBV9 and TRBJ1-6, with D unclear. Looked up from germline, CDR1 is SGDLS and CDR2 is YYNGEE. V was cut by 2 bases and J by 7 bases, with 13 bases left in between. The CDR3 contains 15 residues. The CDR3 DNA reads as TGTGCCAGCAGCGTGAGGTTTGAGTTGAATTCACCCCTCCACTTT. This gives the protein CASSVRFELNSPLHF.

The chain couples TRBV7-9 to TRBJ2-1; D unclear. V was cut by 2 bases and J by 12 bases, with 11 bases left in between. CDR1 and CDR2 from the germline V gene are SEHNR and FQNEAQ (reference sequence). The CDR3 length is 12 residues. CDR3 loop: CASSLSQAGQFF. CDR3 bases: TGTGCCAGCAGCTTATCCCAGGCCGGGCAGTTCTTC. Combining the CDR3 with reference TRBV7-9 and TRBJ2-1 gives the whole variable domain DTGVSQNPRHKITKRGQNVTFRCDPISEHNRLYWYRQTLGQGPEFLTYFQNEAQLEKSRLLSDRFSAERPKGSFSTLEIQRTEQGDSAMYLCASSLSQAGQFFGPGTRLTVL.

The chain carries TRBV19 and TRBJ1-2; tentative D call: TRBD1 (6 bases). The CDR3 sequence is 14 residues long. Germline CDR1 and CDR2: LNHDA and SQIVND (reference sequence). Trimming left V 3 bases short and J 6 bases short, with 14 bases between. CDR3 bases: TGTGCCAGTAGTATCGACAGGAACCCGAATGGCTACACCTTC. Translated, it gives CASSIDRNPNGYTF.

The rearrangement uses TRBV18 and TRBJ2-5, with 10 positions matching TRBD2. CDR1 and CDR2 (germline): KGHSH, LQKENI. V shed 3 bases and J 4 bases; nucleotides not matched to a gene: 2. This CDR3 contains 14 residues. CDR3 nucleotide sequence: TGTGCCAGCTCACCGCGGACTAGCGGAGAGACCCAGTACTTC. This codes for CASSPRTSGETQYF.

The chain links TRBV6-1 to TRBJ2-1; 14 bases line up with TRBD2. Trimming took 4 bases from V and 4 from J; bases not matched to a gene: 12. The CDR3 spans 19 residues. Per germline, CDR1 MNHNS and CDR2 SASEGT. This CDR3 reads CASSVRGTSGGPKYNEQFF. In DNA form, the CDR3 reads TGTGCCAGCAGTGTCCGCGGGACTAGCGGGGGCCCGAAATACAATGAGCAGTTCTTC.

The chain couples TRBV2 to TRBJ1-4; 9 nucleotides agree with TRBD1. J gave up 8 bases and V 11 bases, and 9 bases lay outside the gene matches. This CDR3 region has 13 residues. The germline CDR1 and CDR2 sequences are SNHLY and FYNNEI. The CDR3 loop is CAGQGTGNEKLFF. For the CDR3, the DNA is TGTGCCGGGCAGGGGACAGGGAACGAAAAACTGTTTTTT.

The chain has TRBV6-5 and TRBJ2-7; D is perhaps TRBD1 (6 bases). The CDR3 runs to 14 residues. Trimming took off 0 bases at V and 2 bases at J, with 8 bases between the two ends. The germline gives CDR1 MNHEY, CDR2 SVGAGI. The CDR3 DNA reads as TGTGCCAGCAGTTACTCGACAGGAGCCTACGAGCAGTACTTC. As protein: CASSYSTGAYEQYF.

J is TRBJ2-7 and V is TRBV5-1, with 11 bases identical to TRBD2. CDR1 and CDR2 from the germline V gene are SGHRS and YFSETQ. The J segment lost 1 base and the V segment lost 5 bases, leaving 5 bases of the junction unmatched. The CDR3 loop spans 15 amino acids. The CDR3 here is CASRVAGGLSYEQYF. CDR3 bases: TGCGCCAGCAGGGTAGCGGGGGGGCTGTCCTACGAGCAGTACTTC. The whole variable domain, filled in from reference TRBV5-1 and TRBJ2-7, reads KAGVTQTPRYLIKTRGQQVTLSCSPISGHRSVSWYQQTPGQGLQFLFEYFSETQRNKGNFPGRFSGRQFSNSRSEMNVSTLELGDSALYLCASRVAGGLSYEQYFGPGTRLTVT.

In its sample, this clone was seen once. This chain links TRBV4-1 with TRBJ2-1; D is uncertain. This CDR3 has 17 amino acids. V lost 2 bases and J lost 6, with 20 bases in between. Germline loops: CDR1 MGHRA, CDR2 YSYEKL. The CDR3 DNA reads as TGCGCCAGCAGCCAAAAGCCCCCGACACAAGAGAGCAATGAGCAGTTCTTC. Protein product: CASSQKPPTQESNEQFF.

The V call is TRBV4-2, the J call TRBJ1-2; D gene unclear. V lost 4 bases, J lost 3 bases, and 15 bases lay in between. The CDR3 is made up of 15 amino acids. Germline V gene sequence: CDR1 LGHNA, CDR2 YNFKEQ. The CDR3 DNA reads TGTGCCAGCAGCCGTGAGAGTTTCGGGGACTATGGCTACACCTTC. Encoded protein: CASSRESFGDYGYTF.

Only one count was recorded for this clone. This chain joins TRBV12-5 and TRBJ1-5; weak D call: TRBD1 (6 bases). This CDR3 is 13 amino acids long. V was cut by 5 bases and J by 9 bases, with 14 bases left in between. Germline loops: CDR1 LGHNT, CDR2 FRNRAP. The CDR3: CASGRQELWPQHF. CDR3 DNA sequence: TGTGCTAGTGGTCGACAGGAGTTGTGGCCCCAGCATTTT.

The chain recombines TRBV27 with TRBJ1-6, with D tentatively TRBD1 (5 bases). The V end lost 6 bases, the J end lost 10 bases, and 13 bases lay between the germline ends. Looked up from germline, CDR1 is MNHEY and CDR2 is SMNVEV (reference sequence). This CDR3 region has 13 residues. The CDR3 DNA reads as TGTGCCAGCAGGTCAAGGGGAGGGTCACCCCTCCACTTT. Its translation is CASRSRGGSPLHF.

This clone appeared once. CDR3 nucleotide sequence: TGTGCCAGCAGTATACGACAGTTAGAAGCTTTCTTT. Translating it yields CASSIRQLEAFF. The genes are TRBV28 and TRBJ1-1; the D gene is possibly TRBD1 (5 bases). Trimming left V 5 bases short and J 8 bases short, with 12 bases between. This CDR3 has 12 residues. CDR1 is MDHEN, CDR2 SYDVKM, per germline.

Relative to its sample, this clone is medium-sized. V is TRBV4-1 and J is TRBJ2-2; no clear D. This CDR3 spans 14 amino acids. CDR1 MGHRA and CDR2 YSYEKL come from the germline V gene. The germline V and J ends were trimmed by 3 bases and 4 bases, with 9 bases remaining between them. CDR3 in amino acids: CASSHTTGTGELFF. DNA for the CDR3: TGCGCCAGCAGCCATACGACTGGCACCGGGGAGCTGTTTTTT.

V gene TRBV7-9 combines with J gene TRBJ1-2; perhaps TRBD1 as D (5 bases). Trimming pared 0 bases from V and 8 bases from J, leaving 25 bases between. CDR1 and CDR2 (germline): SEHNR, FQNEAQ (reference sequence). This CDR3 spans 18 amino acids. CDR3 in amino acids: CASSLAFIGGDRARGYTF. CDR3 coding DNA: TGTGCCAGCAGCTTAGCGTTTATTGGAGGGGACCGGGCTCGCGGCTACACCTTC.

The chain links TRBV29-1 to TRBJ1-3, with TRBD1 identical over 10 bases. CDR3 length equals 14 residues. Trimming removed 6 bases from V and 0 bases from J; junction bases left unmatched: 2. Germline V gene lookup returns CDR1 SQVTM and CDR2 ANQGSEA. The CDR3, as DNA: TGCAGCGTGGGACAGGGGCTCTCTGGAAACACCATATATTTT. It encodes CSVGQGLSGNTIYF.

This clone was detected only once. The CDR3 spells CSVRGSPNSGANVLTF. The CDR3 region has the DNA TGCAGCGTTCGAGGAAGTCCTAACTCTGGGGCCAACGTCCTGACTTTC. This chain links TRBV29-1 with TRBJ2-6; unclear D gene. Trimming pared 5 bases from V and 0 bases from J, leaving 14 bases between. Germline V lookup: CDR1 SQVTM, CDR2 ANQGSEA. This CDR3 spans 16 amino acids.

With regard to this clone: The germline gene is not matched at one end of the junction; a read error may be the cause. The rearrangement joins TRBV7-3 to TRBJ1-5; D is ambiguous. The CDR3 extends over 15 amino acids. Germline V CDR1 and CDR2: SGHTA, FQGTGA. This chain's CDR3 is CASNLRKESNQPQHF. DNA of the CDR3: TGTGCCAGCAACTTAAGAAAGGAGAGCAATCAGCCCCAGCATTTT.

In DNA form, the CDR3 reads TGCGCCAGCAGCTTGTCGGGACTAGCTAAGACAGATACGCAGTATTTT. Its protein is CASSLSGLAKTDTQYF. The chain employs TRBV5-1 and TRBJ2-3, with 9 bases that match TRBD2. Per the germline V gene, CDR1 is SGHRS and CDR2 is YFSETQ. CDR3 length: 16 residues. With V trimmed by 1 base and J by 3 bases, 6 bases remained unmatched.

This clone was detected only once. This chain joins TRBV6-1 and TRBJ2-1; TRBD2 aligns across 7 bases. The V gene end was trimmed by 1 base and the J gene end by 8 bases; junction bases not matched to a gene: 8. Germline V gene sequence: CDR1 MNHNS, CDR2 SASEGT. The CDR3 runs to 15 residues. For the CDR3, the DNA is TGTGCCAGCAGTGAAGGGGGCGGGGGATACGATGAGCAGTTCTTC. Translated, it gives CASSEGGGGYDEQFF.

CDR3 sequence (DNA): TGTGCCAGCAGTTACTCGACTCTCTATGGCTACACCTTC. Protein: CASSYSTLYGYTF. V gene TRBV6-5 combines with J gene TRBJ1-2; D not resolved. The CDR3 is made up of 13 amino acids. Germline V gene data show CDR1 as MNHEY and CDR2 as SVGAGI. The V and J ends lost 0 bases and 4 bases respectively, with 6 bases between them.

This clone was counted once. The chain combines TRBV30 with TRBJ1-1; tentatively, D is TRBD1 (5 bases). This CDR3 has 14 amino acids. CDR1 and CDR2 from the germline V gene are GTSNPN and SVGIG (reference sequence). V was shortened by 2 bases and J by 10 bases, with 20 bases between the two germline ends. The CDR3 loop is CAWSPVSSGRRAFF. The CDR3 DNA is TGTGCCTGGAGTCCTGTGAGCTCAGGGCGAAGAGCTTTCTTT. Full variable domain (missing parts from reference TRBV30 and TRBJ1-1): SQTIHQWPATLVQPVGSPLSLECTVEGTSNPNLYWYRQAAGRGLQLLFYSVGIGQISSEVPQNLSASRPQDRQFILSSKKLLLSDSGFYLCAWSPVSSGRRAFFGQGTRLTVV.

The J gene is TRBJ2-1, the V gene TRBV24-1, with 8 bases identical to TRBD1. Per the germline V gene, CDR1 is KGHDR and CDR2 is SFDVKD. With V trimmed by 9 bases and J by 4 bases, 4 bases remained unmatched. The CDR3 covers 13 residues. The CDR3 nucleotides are TGTGCCACCTGGGACAGGTCGTACAATGAGCAGTTCTTC. Protein product: CATWDRSYNEQFF.

The chain joins TRBV10-3 to TRBJ1-1, with a tentative D call TRBD1 (5 bases). Germline V gene sequence: CDR1 ENHRY, CDR2 SYGVKD. Trimming stripped 3 bases from V and 0 bases from J, with 8 bases between. The CDR3 is 14 residues long. The CDR3 reads CAISDGRVNTEAFF. As DNA, the CDR3 is TGTGCCATCAGTGACGGCAGGGTGAACACTGAAGCTTTCTTT.

The chain employs TRBV6-5 and TRBJ1-2; no clear D gene. The CDR3 has 15 residues. Germline CDR1 reads MNHEY; CDR2 reads SVGAGI. V was shortened by 5 bases and J by 2 bases, with 15 bases between the two germline ends. CDR3 DNA sequence: TGTGCCAGCAGTCCAACGGGAGCGGCCAACTATGGCTACACCTTC. It encodes CASSPTGAANYGYTF.

The chain employs TRBV7-9 and TRBJ1-5, with TRBD1 matching over 7 bases. The CDR3 totals 15 residues. The J segment lost 5 bases and the V segment lost 1 base, leaving 5 bases of the junction unmatched. Per the germline V gene, CDR1 is SEHNR and CDR2 is FQNEAQ (reference sequence). This CDR3 is CASSLGTGDYQPQHF. The CDR3 DNA reads as TGTGCCAGCAGCTTAGGAACAGGGGATTATCAGCCCCAGCATTTT.